This paragraph covers one T cell receptor beta chain sequence. Its cognate antigen has yet to be identified. The sample holds no much larger clone one base away, and base qualities are not on file. Genomic DNA was extracted from sorted cells for sequencing of the TCRbeta CDR3 region. The immunoSEQ Assay was used to sequence the TCRbeta CDR3 regions. TCRdb took over this immuneACCESS table, retaining in-frame rearrangements with V and J assigned. Such tables are incomplete; in checked studies, under half of the missing clones stem from an unresolved V gene, and the remainder is unexplained. The sample table shows 65,000 to 80,000 clones, and 80% to 90% are seen once. 1.9% of the sample rests with the top ten. Patients with a history of autoimmune disease or receiving systemic immunosuppression were excluded from the trial. In every dose cohort, peripheral blood was drawn for TCR sequencing at baseline, cycle 4 day 1, and cycle 7 day 1. The samples were drawn from a first-in-human, open-label, multicenter phase I dose-escalation trial of ivuxolimab. Adults with locally advanced or metastatic head and neck squamous cell, hepatocellular, melanoma or renal cell carcinoma were enrolled in the trial. Before TCR sequencing, CD4+ T cells and CD8+ T cells from peripheral blood were sorted into separate populations.

The sample is drawn from a study of OX40 agonist ivuxolimab in advanced cancers. For the study in its entirety: Ivuxolimab was a fully human IgG2 agonistic monoclonal antibody targeting the costimulatory receptor OX40 (CD134). Intravenous ivuxolimab was administered to patients every 2 weeks at six dose levels: 0.01, 0.1, 0.3, 1.5, 3 and 10 mg/kg. Of the 50 or so patients in dose escalation, 19 had hepatocellular carcinoma, around 15 had melanoma, 9 had renal cell carcinoma and 9 had head and neck cancer. In the dose-escalation cohort, roughly 80% of patients were male, and the mean age was around 60 years, with a range of about 23 to 85. Prior anti-PD-1, anti-PD-L1 or anti-CTLA-4 therapy was permitted, and checkpoint inhibitors had been received by approximately 39% of dose-escalation patients. Partial responses occurred in three dose-escalation patients, of whom one had hepatocellular carcinoma and two had cutaneous melanoma. Peripheral TCRbeta sequencing was intended to test whether TCR sequence diversity was altered and clonal T-cell expansion was caused by ivuxolimab. The paper describes the monotherapy dose-escalation part (N of about 57 patients) of the phase I trial of ivuxolimab. Here is what the overall study found, with its caveats: In the 0.1-3.0 mg/kg groups, partial responders had among the lowest normalized peripheral clonal expansion, particularly in CD8+ T cells. Low levels of normalized T-cell clonal expansion were also seen in some patients who did not respond. At doses of 0.1 to 3.0 mg/kg, clonal expansion of both CD4+ and CD8+ T cells in blood was seen between baseline and week 6. After ivuxolimab, CD8+ T cells had more expanded clones than CD4+ T cells on average. The antigen specificity of the clonally expanded peripheral T cells was not determined.

Measured from the cysteine to the phenylalanine, the CDR3 is 13 residues long. Only CDR3 DNA is held: 39 bases, read in frame from base 1. The CDR1 and CDR2 encoded by the germline V gene (reference sequence) are SGHNT and YYREEE. V is trimmed back by 3 bases and J by 8 bases, and the junction contains 5 bases that no gene match accounts for. The sequence was collected from an adult with an advanced solid tumor such as melanoma, head and neck, liver or kidney cancer. The V and J segments used are TRBV5-4 and TRBJ1-2, with 9 junctional bases fitting TRBD1. The sequenced sample was CD4+ or CD8+ T cells sorted from blood, obtained in a trial of the OX40 agonist ivuxolimab. The DNA sequence is TGTGCCAGCAGCTCTACAGGGGGCGGGGGCTACACCTTC. This yields the protein CASSSTGGGGYTF.